This TCR beta chain was obtained from a study of T-cell memory formation after mild COVID-19 (dated by TCRdb to the early 2020s). For context, the study as a whole: TCR sequence clusters from the two donors were largely donor specific. In a couple of donors, T-cell clones that expanded and contracted after mild COVID-19 were tracked by sequencing TCRalpha and TCRbeta repertoires over time. The cohort was made up of two young adult volunteers, one female and one male, who were previously healthy. Points the paper makes about the study in general: Only a couple of mild cases were covered by the study, and larger cohorts that include severe cases with pre-infection samples were considered necessary. The second-wave clones that peaked on day 37 were not confirmed to be SARS-CoV-2 specific. Balanced CD4/CD8 phenotypes were observed for clones contracting from day 15 to 85, whereas a bias towards CD4+ was observed for a second wave of clones expanding from day 15 to 37. Contracting CD4+ clones were located mainly in the CM and EM memory subsets, whereas CD8+ clones were found to be enriched in EMRA. Some responding clones were found in pre-infection memory, which suggests that pre-existing cross-reactive memory T cells took part in the SARS-CoV-2 response.

Measured from the cysteine to the phenylalanine, the CDR3 is 16 residues long. The sequence is cut down to CDR3 DNA, 48 bases in frame from base 1. CDR1 and CDR2, per the germline V gene (reference sequence), are LGHDT and YNNKEL. Trimming removed 3 bases from V and 3 bases from J; the gene matches leave 3 bases unexplained. On this clonotype: Its antigen is still unknown. One base away there is no much larger clone; base qualities are not given.

Ficoll-Paque density gradient centrifugation was used to isolate PBMCs. This sample was sequenced with an Illumina NovaSeq 6000. cDNA libraries for TCRalpha and TCRbeta were prepared by 5'RACE using constant-segment primers, with sample barcodes and unique molecular identifiers added. RNA was extracted from every sample with Trizol reagent. The libraries were amplified in two PCR steps, and the second step added a second sample barcode and Illumina TruSeq adapters. Sequencing of libraries was performed on an Illumina NovaSeq with 2 x 150 bp paired-end reads. The authors' pipeline ran thus. The reads were demultiplexed and collapsed into UMI-guided consensus sequences using migec v1.2.7. With mixcr v2.1.11, UMI consensuses were aligned to TRA and TRB V and J templates and assembled into clonotypes. Clonotypes were classified as expanded or contracted when called significant by both edgeR and NoisET, with noise models trained on biological replicates. edgeR calls used a false discovery rate-adjusted p below 0.01 and a log2 fold-change threshold of 1. PCA with hierarchical clustering of max-normalized trajectories of the 1000 most abundant clonotypes was used as exploratory dynamics analysis. Each responding clone was given a CD4 or CD8 phenotype based on the CD4+ and CD8+ repertoires, which had been sequenced separately. Through fastp at Q25 and MiXCR, TCRdb rebuilt clones from the public reads, retaining in-frame beta chains. For every CDR3 protein sequence, its rows merge into one entry that carries the most common genes and DNA. TCRdb's processing, not the study's, gives the V and J calls here. The sample table lists 250,000 to 300,000 distinct CDR3 sequences, 15% to 20% of them with a count of one. The biggest ten clones account for roughly 20% of the sample.

The sequencing input was PBMCs or a T cell subset sorted from them (not recorded which). The TCR originated in a man between 18 and 29 years old who had mild COVID-19 (a few samples of this study predate the infection). The sample titles of this study are shuffled in the database, so cell type and time point are left out; the donor was told from shared clones. In this chain, TRBV3-1 is recombined with TRBJ2-3, with 13 central nucleotides matching TRBD2. The nucleotide sequence reads TGTGCCAGCAGCCACAGGACTAGCGGGGGAACAGATACGCAGTATTTT. Translation gives CASSHRTSGGTDTQYF.